This TCR beta chain was sequenced for a study of beta chain features in type 1 diabetes. The investigators reverse transcribed all of the isolated RNA, so they sequenced expressed TCRB transcripts. The protocol was immunoSEQ multiplex PCR, while the TCRdb copy is restricted to in-frame clones and leaves out a portion. The sample contains roughly 240,000 clones, 13% to 15% of which appear only once. This clone has just a few counts. V was shortened by 2 bases and J by 2 bases, with 8 bases between the two germline ends. The CDR3 is 14 residues long. The germline gives CDR1 ENHRY, CDR2 SYGVKD. The chain joins TRBV10-3 to TRBJ2-3; D not certain. What was sequenced was naive CD4+ T cells from blood. This clonotype originated in a woman in her forties in good health. Written as DNA, the CDR3 is TGTGCCATCAGTGAGCCGCGGAACACAGATACGCAGTATTTT. As protein: CAISEPRNTDTQYF.